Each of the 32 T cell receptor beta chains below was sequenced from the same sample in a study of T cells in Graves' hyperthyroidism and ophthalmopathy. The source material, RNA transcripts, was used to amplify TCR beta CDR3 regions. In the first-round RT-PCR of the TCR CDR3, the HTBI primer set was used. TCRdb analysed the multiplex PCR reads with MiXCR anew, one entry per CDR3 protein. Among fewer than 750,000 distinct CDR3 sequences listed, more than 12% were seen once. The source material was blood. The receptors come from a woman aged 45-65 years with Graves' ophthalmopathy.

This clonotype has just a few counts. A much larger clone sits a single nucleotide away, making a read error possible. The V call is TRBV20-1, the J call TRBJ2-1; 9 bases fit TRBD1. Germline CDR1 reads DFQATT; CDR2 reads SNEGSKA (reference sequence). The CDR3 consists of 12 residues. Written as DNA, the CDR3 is TGCTCGACGTACCGGGACAGGGTCGAGCAGTTCTTC. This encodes CSTYRDRVEQFF.

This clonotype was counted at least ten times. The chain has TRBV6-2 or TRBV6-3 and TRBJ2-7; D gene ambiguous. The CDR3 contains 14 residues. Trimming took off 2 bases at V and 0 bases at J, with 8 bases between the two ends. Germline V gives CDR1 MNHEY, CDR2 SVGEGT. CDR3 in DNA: TGTGCCAGCAGTTACGAGGTTTTCTCCTACGAGCAGTACTTC. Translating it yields CASSYEVFSYEQYF.

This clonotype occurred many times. The CDR3 here is CASSEWSSGSYTQYF. The CDR3 DNA reads TGTGCCAGCAGTGAATGGTCTAGCGGGAGTTATACGCAGTATTTT. The V call is TRBV6-1, the J call TRBJ2-3, with 10 bases lining up with TRBD2. Germline V gives CDR1 MNHNS, CDR2 SASEGT. Unmatched junction bases numbered 6, after V lost 2 bases and J lost 7 bases. The CDR3 loop spans 15 amino acids.

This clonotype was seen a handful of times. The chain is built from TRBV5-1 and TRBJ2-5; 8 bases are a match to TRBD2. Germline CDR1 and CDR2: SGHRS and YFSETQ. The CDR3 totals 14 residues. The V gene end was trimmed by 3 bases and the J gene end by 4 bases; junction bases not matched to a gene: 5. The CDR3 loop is CASSSTSGGETQYF. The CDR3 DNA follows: TGCGCCAGCAGCTCAACTAGCGGTGGAGAGACCCAGTACTTC.

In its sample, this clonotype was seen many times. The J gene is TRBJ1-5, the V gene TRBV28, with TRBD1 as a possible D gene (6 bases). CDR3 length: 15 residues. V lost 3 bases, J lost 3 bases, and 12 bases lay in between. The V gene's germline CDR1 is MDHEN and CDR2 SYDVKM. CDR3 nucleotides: TGTGCCAGCAGTTTCGGCAGGGGACACAATCAGCCCCAGCATTTT. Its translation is CASSFGRGHNQPQHF.

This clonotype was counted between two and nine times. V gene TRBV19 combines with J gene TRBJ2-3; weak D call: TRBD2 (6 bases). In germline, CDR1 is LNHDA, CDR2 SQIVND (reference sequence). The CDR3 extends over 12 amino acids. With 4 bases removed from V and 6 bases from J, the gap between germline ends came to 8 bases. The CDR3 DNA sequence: TGTGCCAGTAGTACGGGAGTTGATACGCAGTATTTT. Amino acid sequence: CASSTGVDTQYF.

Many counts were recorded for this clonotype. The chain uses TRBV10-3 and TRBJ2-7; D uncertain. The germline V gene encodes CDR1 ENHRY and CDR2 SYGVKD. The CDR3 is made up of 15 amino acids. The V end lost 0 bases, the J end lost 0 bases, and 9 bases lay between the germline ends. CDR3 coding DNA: TGTGCCATCAGTGAGTCGGACCGCCGCTCCTACGAGCAGTACTTC. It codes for CAISESDRRSYEQYF.

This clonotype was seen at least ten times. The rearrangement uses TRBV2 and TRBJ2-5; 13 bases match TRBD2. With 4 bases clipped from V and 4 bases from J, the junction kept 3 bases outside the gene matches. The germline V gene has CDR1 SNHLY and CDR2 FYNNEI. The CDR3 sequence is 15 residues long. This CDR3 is CASSGTSGSLETQYF. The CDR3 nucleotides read TGTGCCAGCAGTGGGACTAGCGGGAGCCTAGAGACCCAGTACTTC.

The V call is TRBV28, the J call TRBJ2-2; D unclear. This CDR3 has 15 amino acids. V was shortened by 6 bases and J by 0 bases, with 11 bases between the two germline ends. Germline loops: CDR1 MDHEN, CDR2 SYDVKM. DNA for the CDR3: TGTGCCAGCAGAAACCACGGGCCGAACACCGGGGAGCTGTTTTTT. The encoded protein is CASRNHGPNTGELFF.

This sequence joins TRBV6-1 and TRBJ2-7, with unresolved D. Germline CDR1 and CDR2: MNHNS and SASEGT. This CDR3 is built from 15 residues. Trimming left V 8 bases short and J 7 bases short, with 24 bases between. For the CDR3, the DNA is TGTGCCAGCGATACCGGGCGGCGGATTTCTATGGAGCAGTACTTC. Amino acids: CASDTGRRISMEQYF.

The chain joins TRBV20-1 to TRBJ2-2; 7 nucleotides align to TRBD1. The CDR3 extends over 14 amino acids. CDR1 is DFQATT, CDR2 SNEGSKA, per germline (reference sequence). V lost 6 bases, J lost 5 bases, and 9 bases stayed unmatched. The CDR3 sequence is CSATDRVETGELFF. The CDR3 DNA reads TGCAGTGCCACAGACAGGGTGGAAACCGGGGAGCTGTTTTTT.

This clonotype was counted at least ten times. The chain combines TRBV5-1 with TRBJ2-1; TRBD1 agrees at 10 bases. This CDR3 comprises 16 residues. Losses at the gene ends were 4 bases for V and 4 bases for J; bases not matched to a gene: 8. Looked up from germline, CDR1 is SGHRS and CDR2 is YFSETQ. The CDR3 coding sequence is TGCGCCAGCAGCCCGGGGACAGGGGCTGCTTACAATGAGCAGTTCTTC. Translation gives CASSPGTGAAYNEQFF.

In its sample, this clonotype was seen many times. CDR3 coding DNA: TGCAGTGCTAGAGATCACAGTAAAGGTTTGTACAATGAGCAGTTCTTC. As protein: CSARDHSKGLYNEQFF. The chain uses TRBV20-1 and TRBJ2-1; D remains ambiguous. The germline gives CDR1 DFQATT, CDR2 SNEGSKA (reference sequence). V lost 0 bases and J 4 bases, leaving 16 bases between the germline ends. The CDR3 totals 16 residues.

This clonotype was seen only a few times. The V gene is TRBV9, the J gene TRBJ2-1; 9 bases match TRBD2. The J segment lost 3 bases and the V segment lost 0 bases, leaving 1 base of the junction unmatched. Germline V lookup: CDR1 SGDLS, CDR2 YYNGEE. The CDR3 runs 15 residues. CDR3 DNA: TGTGCCAGCAGCGTAGGACTAGCGGTCTACAATGAGCAGTTCTTC. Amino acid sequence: CASSVGLAVYNEQFF.

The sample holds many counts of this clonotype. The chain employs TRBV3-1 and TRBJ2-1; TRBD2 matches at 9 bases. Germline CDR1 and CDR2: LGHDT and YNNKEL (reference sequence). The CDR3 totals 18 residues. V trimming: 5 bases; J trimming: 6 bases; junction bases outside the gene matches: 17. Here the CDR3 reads CASSFQTSGNLWGNEQFF. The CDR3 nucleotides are TGTGCCAGCAGCTTCCAGACTAGCGGAAACCTTTGGGGCAATGAGCAGTTCTTC.

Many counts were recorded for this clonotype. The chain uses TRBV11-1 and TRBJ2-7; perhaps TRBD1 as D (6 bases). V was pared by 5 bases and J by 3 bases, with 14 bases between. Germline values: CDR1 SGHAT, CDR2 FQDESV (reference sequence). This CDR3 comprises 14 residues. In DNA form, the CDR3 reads TGTGCCAGCAGCAATAAACAGGGCTTCTACGAGCAGTACTTC. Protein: CASSNKQGFYEQYF. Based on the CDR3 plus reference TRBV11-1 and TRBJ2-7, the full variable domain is EAEVAQSPRYKITEKSQAVAFWCDPISGHATLYWYRQILGQGPELLVQFQDESVVDDSQLPKDRFSAERLKGVDSTLKIQPAELGDSAMYLCASSNKQGFYEQYFGPGTRLTVT.

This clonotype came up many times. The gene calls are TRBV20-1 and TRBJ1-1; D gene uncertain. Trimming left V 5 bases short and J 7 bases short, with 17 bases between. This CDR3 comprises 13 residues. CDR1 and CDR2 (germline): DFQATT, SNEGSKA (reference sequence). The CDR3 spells CSAVFPYSFEAFF. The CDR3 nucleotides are TGCAGTGCTGTTTTTCCCTACAGCTTTGAAGCTTTCTTT.

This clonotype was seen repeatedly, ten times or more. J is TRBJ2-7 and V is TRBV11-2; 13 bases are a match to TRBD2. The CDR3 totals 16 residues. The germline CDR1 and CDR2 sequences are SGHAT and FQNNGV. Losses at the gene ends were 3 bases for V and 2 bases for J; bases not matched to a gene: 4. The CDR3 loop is CASSFGLAGETYEQYF. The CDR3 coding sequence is TGTGCCAGCAGCTTCGGACTAGCGGGAGAAACCTACGAGCAGTACTTC. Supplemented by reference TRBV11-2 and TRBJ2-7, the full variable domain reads EAGVAQSPRYKIIEKRQSVAFWCNPISGHATLYWYQQILGQGPKLLIQFQNNGVVDDSQLPKDRFSAERLKGVDSTLKIQPAKLEDSAVYLCASSFGLAGETYEQYFGPGTRLTVT.

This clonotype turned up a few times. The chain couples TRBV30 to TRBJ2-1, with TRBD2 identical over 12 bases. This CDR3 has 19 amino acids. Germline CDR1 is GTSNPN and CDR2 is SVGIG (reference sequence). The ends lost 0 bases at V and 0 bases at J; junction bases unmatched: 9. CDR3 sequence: CAWSVRGLAGTSSYNEQFF. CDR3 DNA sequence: TGTGCCTGGAGTGTACGAGGACTAGCGGGGACAAGCTCCTACAATGAGCAGTTCTTC.

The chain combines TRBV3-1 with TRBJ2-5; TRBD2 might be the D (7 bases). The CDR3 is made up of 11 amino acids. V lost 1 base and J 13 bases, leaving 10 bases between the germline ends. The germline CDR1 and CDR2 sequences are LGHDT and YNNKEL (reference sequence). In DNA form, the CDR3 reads TGTGCCAGCAGCCAAGGGGGGGGCCCGTACTTC. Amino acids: CASSQGGGPYF.

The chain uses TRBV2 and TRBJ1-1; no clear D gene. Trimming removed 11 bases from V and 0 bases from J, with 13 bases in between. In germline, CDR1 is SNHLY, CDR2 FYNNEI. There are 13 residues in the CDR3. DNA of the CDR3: TGTGCCGGCCAGATATTCATGAACACTGAAGCTTTCTTT. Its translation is CAGQIFMNTEAFF. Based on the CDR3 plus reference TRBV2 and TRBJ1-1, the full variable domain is EPEVTQTPSHQVTQMGQEVILRCVPISNHLYFYWYRQILGQKVEFLVSFYNNEISEKSEIFDDQFSVERPDGSNFTLKIRSTKLEDSAMYFCAGQIFMNTEAFFGQGTRLTVV.

CDR3 residues: CASSLFRGNQPQHF. CDR3 nucleotide sequence: TGTGCCAGCAGTTTATTCCGGGGTAATCAGCCCCAGCATTTT. The genes are TRBV28 and TRBJ1-5; no reliable D call. Trimming left V 1 base short and J 4 bases short, with 8 bases between. There are 14 residues in the CDR3. Looked up from germline, CDR1 is MDHEN and CDR2 is SYDVKM.

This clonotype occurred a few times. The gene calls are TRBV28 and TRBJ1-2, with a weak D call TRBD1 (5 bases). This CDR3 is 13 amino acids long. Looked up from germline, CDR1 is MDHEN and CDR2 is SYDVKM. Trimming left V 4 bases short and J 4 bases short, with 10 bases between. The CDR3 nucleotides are TGTGCCAGCAGTTCGGACATCGCCTATGGCTACACCTTC. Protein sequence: CASSSDIAYGYTF.

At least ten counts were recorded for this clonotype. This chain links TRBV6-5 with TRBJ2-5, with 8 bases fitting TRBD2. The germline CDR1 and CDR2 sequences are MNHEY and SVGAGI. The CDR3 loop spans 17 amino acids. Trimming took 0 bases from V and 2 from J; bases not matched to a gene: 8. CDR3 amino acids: CASSYSGAGAAQETQYF. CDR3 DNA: TGTGCCAGCAGTTACTCCGGAGCGGGAGCCGCGCAAGAGACCCAGTACTTC.

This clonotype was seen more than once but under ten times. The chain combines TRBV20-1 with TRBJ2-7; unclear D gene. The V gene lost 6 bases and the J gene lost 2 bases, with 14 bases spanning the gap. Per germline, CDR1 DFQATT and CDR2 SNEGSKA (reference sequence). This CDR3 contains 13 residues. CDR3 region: CSARNPNTYEQYF. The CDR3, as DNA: TGCAGTGCAAGAAACCCAAATACCTACGAGCAGTACTTC.

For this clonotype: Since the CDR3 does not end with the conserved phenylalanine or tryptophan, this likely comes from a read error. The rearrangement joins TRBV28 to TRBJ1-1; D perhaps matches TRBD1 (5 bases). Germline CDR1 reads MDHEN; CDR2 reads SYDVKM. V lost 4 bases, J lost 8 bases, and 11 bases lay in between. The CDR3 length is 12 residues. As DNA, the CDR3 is TGTGCCAGCAGTTCCCCTGGGGCAGAAGCTTTCCTT. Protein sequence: CASSSPGAEAFL.

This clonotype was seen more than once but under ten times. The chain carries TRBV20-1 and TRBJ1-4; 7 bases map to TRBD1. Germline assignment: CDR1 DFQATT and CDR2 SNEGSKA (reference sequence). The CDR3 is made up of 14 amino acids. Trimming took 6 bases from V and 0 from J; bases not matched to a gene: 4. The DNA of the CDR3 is TGCAGTGCAGCAGACAGGGCAACTAATGAAAAACTGTTTTTT. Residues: CSAADRATNEKLFF.

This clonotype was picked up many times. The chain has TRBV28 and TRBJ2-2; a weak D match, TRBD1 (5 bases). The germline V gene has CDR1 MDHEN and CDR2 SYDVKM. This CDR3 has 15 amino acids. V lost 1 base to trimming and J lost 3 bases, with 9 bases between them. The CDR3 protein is CASSLSTGYTGELFF. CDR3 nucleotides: TGTGCCAGCAGTTTATCAACAGGATACACCGGGGAGCTGTTTTTT.

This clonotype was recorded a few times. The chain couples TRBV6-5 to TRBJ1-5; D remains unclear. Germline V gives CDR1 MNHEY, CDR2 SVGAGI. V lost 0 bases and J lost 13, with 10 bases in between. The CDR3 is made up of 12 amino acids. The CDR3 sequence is CASSYSGDQQHF. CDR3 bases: TGTGCCAGCAGTTACTCCGGGGATCAACAGCATTTT.

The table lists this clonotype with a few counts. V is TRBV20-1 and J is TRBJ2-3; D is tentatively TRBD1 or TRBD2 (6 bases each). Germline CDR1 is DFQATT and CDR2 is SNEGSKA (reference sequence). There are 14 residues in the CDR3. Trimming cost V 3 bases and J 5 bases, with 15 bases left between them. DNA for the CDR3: TGCAGTGCTAGTATCCGGGGGCTAAAAGATACGCAGTATTTT. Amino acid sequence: CSASIRGLKDTQYF.

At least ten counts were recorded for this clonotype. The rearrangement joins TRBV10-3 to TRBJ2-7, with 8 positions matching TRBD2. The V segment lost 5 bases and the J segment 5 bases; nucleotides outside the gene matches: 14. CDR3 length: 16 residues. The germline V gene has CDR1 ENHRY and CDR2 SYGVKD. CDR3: CAISSWERELPHEQYF. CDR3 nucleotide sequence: TGTGCCATCAGTTCCTGGGAGCGGGAGTTACCCCACGAGCAGTACTTC.

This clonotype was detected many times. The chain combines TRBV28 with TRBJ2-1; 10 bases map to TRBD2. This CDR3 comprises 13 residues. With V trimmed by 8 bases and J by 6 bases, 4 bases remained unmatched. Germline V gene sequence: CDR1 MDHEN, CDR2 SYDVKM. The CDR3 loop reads CASEREGLNEQFF. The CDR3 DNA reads TGTGCCAGCGAGCGGGAGGGGCTCAATGAGCAGTTCTTC.